Each of the 26 T cell receptor beta chains below was sequenced from the same sample in a study of T cells in Graves' hyperthyroidism and ophthalmopathy. TCR beta CDR3 region amplification was performed from RNA transcripts. The TCR CDR3 was amplified in a first-round RT-PCR using the HTBI primer set. In TCRdb, the multiplex PCR reads were re-called with MiXCR into one record per CDR3 protein. The table shows roughly 290,000 distinct CDR3 sequences, with about 14% occurring only once. The material sequenced was blood. All receptors come from a woman in her thirties with Graves' hyperthyroidism that later progressed to Graves' ophthalmopathy.

This clonotype was recorded many times. The rearrangement joins TRBV11-2 to TRBJ2-3, with 14 bases fitting TRBD2. The germline V gene encodes CDR1 SGHAT and CDR2 FQNNGV. This CDR3 comprises 18 residues. The V segment lost 3 bases and the J segment 1 base; nucleotides outside the gene matches: 6. The CDR3: CASSLDVGLAGGTDTQYF. The CDR3 region has the DNA TGTGCCAGCAGCTTGGACGTGGGACTAGCGGGAGGCACAGATACGCAGTATTTT.

This clonotype occurred many times. This chain connects TRBV7-2 to TRBJ2-7, with D tentatively TRBD2 (5 bases). V dropped 6 bases and J dropped 0 bases, with 18 bases sitting between them. There are 16 residues in the CDR3. The germline V gene encodes CDR1 SGHTA and CDR2 FQGNSA. The CDR3 DNA reads as TGTGCCAGCAGTTCGAGCGGCTGGTCCCCCTCCTACGAGCAGTACTTC. Its translation: CASSSSGWSPSYEQYF.

This clonotype was counted between two and nine times. The chain combines TRBV19 with TRBJ2-2, with a tentative D call TRBD1 (7 bases). The germline CDR1 and CDR2 sequences are LNHDA and SQIVND (reference sequence). The CDR3 covers 14 residues. The V gene lost 5 bases and the J gene lost 7 bases, with 14 bases spanning the gap. CDR3 protein: CASSPTGRSGELFF. CDR3 DNA: TGTGCCAGTAGTCCGACAGGGAGGAGCGGGGAGCTGTTTTTT.

This clonotype was counted ten times or more. This rearrangement joins TRBV11-2 to TRBJ2-1; 8 bases map to TRBD2. This CDR3 is built from 15 residues. Germline V gene data show CDR1 as SGHAT and CDR2 as FQNNGV. The V gene end was trimmed by 1 base and the J gene end by 7 bases; junction bases not matched to a gene: 6. DNA for the CDR3: TGTGCCAGCAGCTTAGTTGGGGCTAGCGGGAATGAGCAGTTCTTC. Protein product: CASSLVGASGNEQFF.

In its sample, this clonotype was seen many times. The rearrangement links TRBV7-9 to TRBJ2-3; 13 positions agree with TRBD2. Germline CDR1 reads SEHNR; CDR2 reads FQNEAQ (reference sequence). CDR3 length equals 17 residues. Trimming took 4 bases from V and 4 from J; bases not matched to a gene: 8. The CDR3 nucleotides are TGTGCCAGCAGCTCCCTGGGACTAGCGGGACCTGCAGATACGCAGTATTTT. Translation gives CASSSLGLAGPADTQYF.

This clonotype was recorded at least ten times. The rearrangement uses TRBV7-9 and TRBJ2-7; perhaps TRBD1 as D (5 bases). The ends were cut back, 5 bases at V and 3 bases at J, with 5 bases in the middle. CDR1 is SEHNR and CDR2 is FQNEAQ in the germline V gene (reference sequence). This CDR3 has 11 amino acids. The CDR3 nucleotides are TGTGCCAGCAGCGACAGCTACGAGCAGTACTTC. Amino acids: CASSDSYEQYF.

The gene calls are TRBV30 and TRBJ2-3; weak D call: TRBD2 (6 bases). Germline V gene lookup returns CDR1 GTSNPN and CDR2 SVGIG (reference sequence). This CDR3 contains 16 residues. Trimming removed 5 bases at V and 2 bases at J, with 20 bases between. The CDR3 nucleotides read TGTGCCTGGGCCCCGGGGGTGGACTTCTACACAGATACGCAGTATTTT. Its translation: CAWAPGVDFYTDTQYF.

In its sample, this clonotype was seen many times. This rearrangement joins TRBV27 to TRBJ2-7; 8 bases map to TRBD2. V lost 4 bases, J lost 3 bases, and 2 bases stayed unmatched. CDR1 and CDR2 (germline): MNHEY, SMNVEV (reference sequence). This CDR3 contains 13 residues. In nucleotides, the CDR3 is TGTGCCAGCAGTTGGAGCGGGAGCTACGAGCAGTACTTC. Translating it yields CASSWSGSYEQYF.

Ten or more counts support this clonotype. The chain links TRBV6-1 to TRBJ2-2, with D unresolved. The CDR3 spans 14 residues. The germline gives CDR1 MNHNS, CDR2 SASEGT. Between the trimmed V and J ends, which lost 5 bases and 2 bases, there was a span of 9 bases. CDR3 bases: TGTGCCAGCAGTTTCGGACGTAACACCGGGGAGCTGTTTTTT. Translating it yields CASSFGRNTGELFF.

This chain joins TRBV6-6 and TRBJ2-7, with D tentatively TRBD1 (6 bases). Trimming pared 10 bases from V and 3 bases from J, leaving 13 bases between. The length of the CDR3 is 12 residues. Germline CDR1 is MNHNY and CDR2 is SVGAGI (reference sequence). CDR3 in amino acids: CATTTGHYEQYF. CDR3 sequence (DNA): TGTGCCACCACGACAGGCCACTACGAGCAGTACTTC.

The chain links TRBV6-2 or TRBV6-3 to TRBJ2-7; 12 nucleotides align to TRBD2. Unmatched junction bases numbered 11, after V lost 1 base and J lost 7 bases. The CDR3 has 17 residues. The V gene's germline CDR1 is MNHEY and CDR2 SVGEGT. CDR3 sequence: CASSYFSTSGSYNEQYF. The DNA of the CDR3 is TGTGCCAGCAGTTACTTTTCGACTAGCGGGAGCTACAATGAGCAGTACTTC.

This clonotype showed up just a few times. The chain is built from TRBV4-1 and TRBJ2-7, with D uncertain. The germline V gene has CDR1 MGHRA and CDR2 YSYEKL. V was trimmed by 0 bases and J by 3 bases, leaving 12 bases between them. The CDR3 totals 15 residues. The CDR3 DNA reads TGCGCCAGCAGCCAAGACCCGGGTGGGATCTACGAGCAGTACTTC. It is translated as CASSQDPGGIYEQYF.

This clonotype was found once. A much more abundant neighbour one base away suggests this may be a read error. J is TRBJ2-7 and V is TRBV4-3; 11 positions match TRBD2. The CDR3 length is 15 residues. V lost 2 bases and J lost 5; bases outside the gene matches: 5. Germline CDR1 is LGHNA and CDR2 is YSLEER. CDR3 in DNA: TGCGCCAGCAGCCAACTCACTAGCGGGAGTCACGAGCAGTACTTC. Amino acids: CASSQLTSGSHEQYF.

This clonotype was counted many times. The chain employs TRBV27 and TRBJ2-1; 7 bases are shared with TRBD1. With V trimmed by 7 bases and J by 4 bases, 7 bases remained unmatched. From germline, CDR1 is MNHEY and CDR2 SMNVEV (reference sequence). The CDR3 length is 14 residues. This chain's CDR3 is CASTGQSPYNEQFF. The CDR3 DNA reads as TGTGCCAGCACGGGACAGTCGCCTTACAATGAGCAGTTCTTC.

This clonotype was counted ten times or more. The CDR3 reads CASSFRGASTDTQYF. CDR3 sequence (DNA): TGTGCCAGCAGTTTCAGGGGAGCTAGCACAGATACGCAGTATTTT. The chain carries TRBV27 and TRBJ2-3; possibly TRBD1 for D (6 bases). V lost 3 bases and J lost 0, with 10 bases in between. The CDR3 runs 15 residues. The germline V gene encodes CDR1 MNHEY and CDR2 SMNVEV (reference sequence).

The table lists this clonotype with many counts. The J gene is TRBJ1-5, the V gene TRBV7-2, with D unresolved. Germline V gene lookup returns CDR1 SGHTA and CDR2 FQGNSA. Deletions cut 5 bases from V and 2 bases from J, with 16 bases between. The CDR3 totals 16 residues. CDR3 sequence reads: CASSAEPGRGNQPQHF. The CDR3 DNA sequence: TGTGCCAGCAGCGCGGAACCGGGTCGGGGCAATCAGCCCCAGCATTTT.

This clonotype came up many times. The rearrangement links TRBV20-1 to TRBJ2-7; 10 bases agree with TRBD2. The germline V gene has CDR1 DFQATT and CDR2 SNEGSKA (reference sequence). The CDR3 runs 14 residues. J gave up 7 bases and V 3 bases, and 9 bases lay outside the gene matches. The CDR3 DNA follows: TGCAGTGCTAGGGGTGTAGCGGGAGGAGAAGAGCAGTACTTC. This codes for CSARGVAGGEEQYF.

In its sample, this clonotype was seen many times. The rearrangement links TRBV6-1 to TRBJ2-3; tentative D call: TRBD1 (6 bases). The CDR3 spans 14 residues. Per the germline V gene, CDR1 is MNHNS and CDR2 is SASEGT. CDR3 residues: CATKSTGSTDTQYF. As DNA, the CDR3 is TGTGCTACAAAGAGCACAGGGAGCACAGATACGCAGTATTTT.

This clonotype was found many times. This chain connects TRBV30 to TRBJ2-7; no clear D gene. The CDR3 covers 12 residues. CDR1 is GTSNPN and CDR2 is SVGIG in the germline V gene (reference sequence). The ends were cut back, 1 base at V and 5 bases at J, with 9 bases in the middle. The CDR3 DNA reads as TGTGCCTGGAGTGGACTTGGCAACGAGCAGTACTTC. Translated, it gives CAWSGLGNEQYF.

In this sample, this clonotype turned up many times. V usage is TRBV29-1 and J usage is TRBJ2-5; D ambiguous. Germline V CDR1 and CDR2: SQVTM, ANQGSEA. V was clipped by 7 bases and J by 1 base, with 19 bases between them. The CDR3 length is 15 residues. The CDR3 nucleotides read TGCAGCGGCGGCGCCGCAAGTCCTCTCCAAGAGACCCAGTACTTC. Translated: CSGGAASPLQETQYF.

This clonotype was found many times. A read error may account for a junction end that differs from germline. V is TRBV20-1 and J is TRBJ2-1; 8 bases map to TRBD1. The CDR3 covers 15 residues. CDR1 and CDR2 (germline): DFQATT, SNEGSKA (reference sequence). The CDR3 DNA follows: TGCAGTGCTCCGACCGGGACAGGCCGCATTAATGCGCAGTTCTTC. It specifies CSAPTGTGRINAQFF.

V gene TRBV20-1 combines with J gene TRBJ1-2; D gene ambiguous. Germline values: CDR1 DFQATT, CDR2 SNEGSKA (reference sequence). The length of the CDR3 is 14 residues. Trimming stripped 0 bases from V and 0 bases from J, with 8 bases between. The DNA for the CDR3 is TGCAGTGCTAGAGAGCAATTAGCTAACTATGGCTACACCTTC. Protein product: CSAREQLANYGYTF.

This clonotype was detected many times. This sequence joins TRBV11-1 and TRBJ2-7, with 7 positions matching TRBD1. CDR1 and CDR2 (germline): SGHAT, FQDESV (reference sequence). V lost 5 bases to trimming and J lost 4 bases; unmatched junction nucleotides: 14. The CDR3 has 16 amino acids. In DNA, the CDR3 is TGTGCCAGCAGCACACAATCAGGGACAGCAGCTTACGAGCAGTACTTC. This gives the protein CASSTQSGTAAYEQYF. The full variable domain, in which reference TRBV11-1 and TRBJ2-7 provide the parts outside the CDR3, is EAEVAQSPRYKITEKSQAVAFWCDPISGHATLYWYRQILGQGPELLVQFQDESVVDDSQLPKDRFSAERLKGVDSTLKIQPAELGDSAMYLCASSTQSGTAAYEQYFGPGTRLTVT.

About this clonotype itself: A much more abundant neighbour one base away suggests this may be a read error. This sequence joins TRBV7-2 and TRBJ2-7; 7 nucleotides agree with TRBD1. The CDR3 loop spans 16 amino acids. Germline V lookup: CDR1 SGHTA, CDR2 FQGNSA. The CDR3: CASSGKVRGTSCEQYF. CDR3 in DNA: TGTGCCAGCAGCGGGAAGGTCAGGGGGACCTCCTGCGAGCAGTACTTC.

This clonotype was found many times. This chain connects TRBV27 to TRBJ2-7; D is perhaps TRBD2 (5 bases). Trimming removed 5 bases from V and 3 bases from J, with 14 bases in between. The V gene's germline CDR1 is MNHEY and CDR2 SMNVEV (reference sequence). The CDR3 totals 14 residues. The CDR3 is CASSQSPDFYEQYF. As DNA, the CDR3 is TGTGCCAGCAGTCAATCCCCGGACTTCTACGAGCAGTACTTC.

This clonotype has a count of ten or more. The rearrangement links TRBV20-1 to TRBJ2-1; maybe TRBD2 (6 bases). V dropped 5 bases and J dropped 3 bases, with 17 bases sitting between them. Germline V lookup: CDR1 DFQATT, CDR2 SNEGSKA (reference sequence). This CDR3 spans 15 amino acids. CDR3 coding DNA: TGCAGTGCTCGGCCTATAGCGGAGAACTACAATGAGCAGTTCTTC. This gives the protein CSARPIAENYNEQFF.